These 15 T cell receptor beta chains came from one sample sequenced in a study of radiotherapy plus CTLA-4 blockade in lung cancer. Sequencing was performed with immunoSEQ multiplex PCR; in TCRdb, only in-frame clones are kept and a portion is missing. The sample yields approximately 48,000 clones, about four fifths seen once. Material: peripheral blood, obtained from a patient treated with radiotherapy plus ipilimumab. These receptors were taken from a human donor with non-small cell lung cancer whose response to radiotherapy plus ipilimumab could not be evaluated.

This clone has only one observation. This sequence joins TRBV28 and TRBJ1-1, with D possibly matching TRBD1 (6 bases). Germline loops: CDR1 MDHEN, CDR2 SYDVKM. The CDR3 spans 14 residues. With 4 bases removed from V and 6 bases from J, the gap between germline ends came to 15 bases. DNA of the CDR3: TGTGCCAGCAGTTGGGGGCGGCCGAGCTCTGAAGCTTTCTTT. Amino acid sequence: CASSWGRPSSEAFF.

Concerning this clone: Other DNA sequences in this sample translate to the same CDR3. V and J are TRBV20-1 and TRBJ2-7, with D possibly matching TRBD2 (5 bases). CDR3 size: 11 residues. The V end was cut by 3 bases, the J end by 5 bases, with 8 bases between. The V gene's germline CDR1 is DFQATT and CDR2 SNEGSKA (reference sequence). The CDR3 nucleotides read TGCAGTGCTAGCAGAGGGAACGAGCAGTACTTC. This gives the protein CSASRGNEQYF.

The genes are TRBV4-1 and TRBJ1-4, with 7 bases identical to TRBD1. CDR1 and CDR2 (germline): MGHRA, YSYEKL. This CDR3 has 14 amino acids. V shed 2 bases, J shed 6 bases, and the junction held 3 bases outside the gene matches. The CDR3 DNA is TGCGCCAGCAGCCAACACAGGGGTGATGAAAAACTGTTTTTT. Translated: CASSQHRGDEKLFF.

The chain joins TRBV15 to TRBJ2-2, with 8 bases that match TRBD1. V was clipped by 8 bases and J by 4 bases; unmatched bases: 9. The CDR3 spans 15 residues. Germline V lookup: CDR1 LNHNV, CDR2 YYDKDF (reference sequence). The CDR3 DNA follows: TGTGCCACCCGCGTACCGGGACAGGTCACCGGGGAGCTGTTTTTT. Its protein product is CATRVPGQVTGELFF.

CDR3 in amino acids: CASTSPGQKRRGGRPQHF. Written as DNA, the CDR3 is TGTGCCAGCACCTCCCCGGGACAGAAGCGACGTGGGGGTCGGCCCCAGCATTTT. This sequence joins TRBV28 and TRBJ1-5; 7 nucleotides align to TRBD1. Germline CDR1 MDHEN, CDR2 SYDVKM. With V trimmed by 7 bases and J by 9 bases, 24 bases remained unmatched. The CDR3 extends over 18 amino acids.

The chain has TRBV9 and TRBJ2-3; TRBD1 matches at 9 bases. The J segment lost 4 bases and the V segment lost 3 bases, leaving 9 bases of the junction unmatched. The CDR3 is made up of 16 amino acids. CDR1 SGDLS and CDR2 YYNGEE come from the germline V gene. This CDR3 reads CASSGPGTGYSDTQYF. In nucleotides, the CDR3 is TGTGCCAGCAGCGGCCCCGGGACAGGGTACTCAGATACGCAGTATTTT. Looking up the rest from reference TRBV9 and TRBJ2-3 gives the full variable domain: DSGVTQTPKHLITATGQRVTLRCSPRSGDLSVYWYQQSLDQGLQFLIQYYNGEERAKGNILERFSAQQFPDLHSELNLSSLELGDSALYFCASSGPGTGYSDTQYFGPGTRLTVL.

In its sample, this clone was seen once. The V and J genes are TRBV27 and TRBJ2-7, with D perhaps matching TRBD1 (6 bases). The length of the CDR3 is 14 residues. V shed 2 bases and J shed 5 bases, with 13 bases lying between them. Germline values: CDR1 MNHEY, CDR2 SMNVEV (reference sequence). DNA for the CDR3: TGTGCCAGCAGTTTAAAAGTCAGGGGCCACGAGCAGTACTTC. It is translated as CASSLKVRGHEQYF.

Only one count was recorded for this clone. This chain uses TRBV14 with TRBJ2-1; 13 bases fit TRBD2. Germline values: CDR1 SGHDN, CDR2 FVKESK. The CDR3 contains 15 residues. V was pared by 4 bases and J by 6 bases, with 3 bases of the junction left unmatched. The CDR3 reads CASSPGLAGPNEQFF. The CDR3 bases are TGTGCCAGCAGCCCGGGACTAGCGGGACCCAATGAGCAGTTCTTC.

This clone was observed once. This rearrangement joins TRBV29-1 to TRBJ1-2, with a tentative D call TRBD1 (5 bases). Per germline, CDR1 SQVTM and CDR2 ANQGSEA. Deletions cut 4 bases from V and 2 bases from J, with 17 bases between. The CDR3 extends over 15 amino acids. The CDR3 spells CSVVDSTATNYGYTF. The DNA for the CDR3 is TGCAGCGTTGTCGATTCGACAGCGACCAACTATGGCTACACCTTC.

For this clone: In the same sample, other DNA sequences code for this CDR3. This rearrangement joins TRBV4-1 to TRBJ2-1; tentative D call: TRBD1 (6 bases). Trimming removed 1 base from V and 7 bases from J, with 20 bases in between. The CDR3 runs 17 residues. Germline loops: CDR1 MGHRA, CDR2 YSYEKL. This CDR3 is CASSQVSQGTIFNEQFF. The CDR3, as DNA: TGCGCCAGCAGCCAAGTATCACAGGGAACAATCTTTAATGAGCAGTTCTTC.

This chain uses TRBV10-3 with TRBJ1-1; no firm D call. Germline V gives CDR1 ENHRY, CDR2 SYGVKD. The V and J ends lost 6 bases and 2 bases respectively, with 16 bases between them. The CDR3 length is 15 residues. The CDR3 here is CAISELQTGNTEAFF. CDR3 bases: TGTGCCATCAGCGAACTACAAACGGGTAACACTGAAGCTTTCTTT.

This chain links TRBV19 with TRBJ2-3; TRBD2 aligns across 8 bases. Germline CDR1 reads LNHDA; CDR2 reads SQIVND (reference sequence). CDR3 length equals 14 residues. With 5 bases clipped from V and 2 bases from J, the junction kept 3 bases outside the gene matches. CDR3 in amino acids: CASSLTSATDTQYF. Written as DNA, the CDR3 is TGTGCCAGTAGTTTGACTAGCGCCACAGATACGCAGTATTTT.

The chain employs TRBV2 and TRBJ1-1; 7 nucleotides line up with TRBD1. Germline V gene data show CDR1 as SNHLY and CDR2 as FYNNEI. Trimming took 11 bases from V and 0 from J; bases not matched to a gene: 6. This CDR3 has 13 residues. DNA for the CDR3: TGTGCCTCACTGAGGGGGCTGAACACTGAAGCTTTCTTT. Its translation: CASLRGLNTEAFF.

This chain links TRBV9 with TRBJ2-1; the D is unclear. The CDR3 covers 13 residues. Germline-derived CDR1 and CDR2 are SGDLS and YYNGEE. The ends were cut back, 2 bases at V and 7 bases at J, with 10 bases in the middle. This CDR3 is CASSVNSLNEQFF. Here the CDR3 DNA reads TGTGCCAGCAGCGTCAACTCCCTGAATGAGCAGTTCTTC.

The chain links TRBV21-1 to TRBJ2-1; the table's D call of TRBD1 was not tested on the DNA. TRBV21-1 corresponds to a pseudogene. This CDR3 region has 13 residues. The chain's CDR3 is CARDHRVRNEQFF. The CDR3 coding sequence is TGTGCCAGGGACCACAGGGTTCGGAATGAGCAGTTCTTC.